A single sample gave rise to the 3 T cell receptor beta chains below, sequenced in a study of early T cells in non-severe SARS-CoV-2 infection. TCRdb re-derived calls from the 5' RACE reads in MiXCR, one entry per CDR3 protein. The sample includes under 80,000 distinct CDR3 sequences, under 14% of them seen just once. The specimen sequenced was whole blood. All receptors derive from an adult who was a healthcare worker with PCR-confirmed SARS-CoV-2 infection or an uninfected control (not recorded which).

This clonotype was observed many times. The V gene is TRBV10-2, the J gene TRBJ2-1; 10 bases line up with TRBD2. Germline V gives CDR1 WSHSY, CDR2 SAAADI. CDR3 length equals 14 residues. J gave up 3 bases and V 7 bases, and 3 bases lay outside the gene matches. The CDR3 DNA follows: TGCGCCAGCATTAGCGGGGGGCACTACAATGAGCAGTTCTTC. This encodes CASISGGHYNEQFF.

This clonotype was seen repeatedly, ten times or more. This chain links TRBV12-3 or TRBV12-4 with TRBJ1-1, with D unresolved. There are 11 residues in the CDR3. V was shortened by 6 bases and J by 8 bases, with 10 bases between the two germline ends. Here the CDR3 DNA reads TGTGCCAGCAGAGGCCGCAGCGAAGCTTTCTTT. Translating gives CASRGRSEAFF.

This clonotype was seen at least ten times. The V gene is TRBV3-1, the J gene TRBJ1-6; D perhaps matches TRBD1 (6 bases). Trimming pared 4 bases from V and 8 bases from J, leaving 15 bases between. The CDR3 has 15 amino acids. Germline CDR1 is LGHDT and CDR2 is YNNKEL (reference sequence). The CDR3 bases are TGTGCCAGCAGCCGTCATCGGGGGGCGGATTCACCCCTCCACTTT. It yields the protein CASSRHRGADSPLHF.